These 4 T cell receptor beta chains were sequenced from one sample in a study of breast tumors, draining lymph nodes, adjacent tissues. Axillary draining lymph nodes of breast cancer patients supplied the node samples. TCRdb called the multiplex PCR reads again in MiXCR, with one record for every CDR3 protein. The top ten hold less than 4% of the sample, which has about 120,000 distinct CDR3 sequences, just under 20% seen once. The sample comprised axillary lymph node tissue. The receptors were gathered from a female donor with breast cancer. Some clones in this sample may be carry-over from other donors' samples.

This clonotype was recorded at least ten times. The chain uses TRBV29-1 and TRBJ2-1, with 13 bases aligning to TRBD2. There are 20 residues in the CDR3. Germline-derived CDR1 and CDR2 are SQVTM and ANQGSEA. V trimming: 6 bases; J trimming: 0 bases; junction bases outside the gene matches: 17. This chain's CDR3 is CSVAPMTGTSGMGSYNEQFF. The CDR3 nucleotides read TGCAGCGTGGCCCCCATGACCGGGACTAGCGGGATGGGCTCCTACAATGAGCAGTTCTTC.

The rearrangement uses TRBV7-8 and TRBJ1-5; the D gene is possibly TRBD1 (5 bases). From germline, CDR1 is SGHVS and CDR2 FQNEAQ. The CDR3 sequence is 17 residues long. Trimming took off 3 bases at V and 2 bases at J, with 17 bases between the two ends. For the CDR3, the DNA is TGTGCCAGCAGCTTGAGGCCCCTCGGGGGGGGCAATCAGCCCCAGCATTTT. The encoded protein is CASSLRPLGGGNQPQHF. Supplemented by reference TRBV7-8 and TRBJ1-5, the full variable domain reads GAGVSQSPRYKVAKRGQDVALRCDPISGHVSLFWYQQALGQGPEFLTYFQNEAQLDKSGLPSDRFFAERPEGSVSTLKIQRTQQEDSAVYLCASSLRPLGGGNQPQHFGDGTRLSIL.

The chain couples TRBV18 to TRBJ2-3; D possibly corresponds to TRBD2 (5 bases). This CDR3 has 17 amino acids. Per germline, CDR1 KGHSH and CDR2 LQKENI. Deletions cut 0 bases from V and 3 bases from J, with 16 bases between. CDR3 sequence: CASSPPIEGPKTDTQYF. CDR3 DNA: TGTGCCAGCTCACCACCTATTGAGGGCCCAAAGACAGATACGCAGTATTTT.

This clonotype was observed at least ten times. This chain links TRBV24-1 with TRBJ2-3; tentative D call: TRBD2 (6 bases). From germline, CDR1 is KGHDR and CDR2 SFDVKD. The CDR3 length is 16 residues. V was pared by 1 base and J by 4 bases, with 14 bases between. The CDR3 region has the DNA TGTGCCACCAGTGATTTTACCGGGACTTATGCAGATACGCAGTATTTT. Translating it yields CATSDFTGTYADTQYF.